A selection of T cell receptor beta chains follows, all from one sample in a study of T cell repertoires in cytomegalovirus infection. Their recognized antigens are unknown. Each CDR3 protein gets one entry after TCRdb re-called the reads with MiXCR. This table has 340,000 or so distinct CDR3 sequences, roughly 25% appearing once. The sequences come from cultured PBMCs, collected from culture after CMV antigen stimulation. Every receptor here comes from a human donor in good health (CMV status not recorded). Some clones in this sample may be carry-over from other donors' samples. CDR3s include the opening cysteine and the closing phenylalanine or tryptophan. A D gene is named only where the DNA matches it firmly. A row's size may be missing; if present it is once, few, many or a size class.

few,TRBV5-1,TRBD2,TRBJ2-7,TGCGCCAGCAGCTTGGTAGCGGGAGAGCTACCTGAGCTTGACTACGAGCAGTACTTC,CASSLVAGELPELDYEQYF
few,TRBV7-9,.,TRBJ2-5,TGTGCCAGCAGCTTAGATGGAGGGGCGGAGACCCAGTACTTC,CASSLDGGAETQYF
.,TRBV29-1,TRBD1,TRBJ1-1,TGCAGCGTTCAGACAGGGGCAATAAACACTGAAGCTTTCTTT,CSVQTGAINTEAFF
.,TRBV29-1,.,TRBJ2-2,TGCAGCGTCGACAAACTAGACACCGGGGAGCTGTTTTTT,CSVDKLDTGELFF
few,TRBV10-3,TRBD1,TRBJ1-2,TGTGCCATCAGCTCGGGACAGGCTGAGATGCTTGGCTACACCTTC,CAISSGQAEMLGYTF
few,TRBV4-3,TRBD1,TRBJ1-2,TGCGCCAGCAGCCAAGATGTGGACAGGGTTGGCTACACCTTC,CASSQDVDRVGYTF
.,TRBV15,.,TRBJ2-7,TGTGCCACCAGCAGAGGAGGGACATACGAGCAGTACTTC,CATSRGGTYEQYF
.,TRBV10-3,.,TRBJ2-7,TGTGCCACCGAAGGGGGGACCTCCTACGAGCAGTACTTC,CATEGGTSYEQYF
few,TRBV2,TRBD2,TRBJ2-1,TGTGCCAGCGGCGGTCGGGGGGGATCCAATGAGCAGTTCTTC,CASGGRGGSNEQFF
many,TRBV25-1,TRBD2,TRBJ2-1,TGTGCCAGCAGTCAACTTTCGGGACTAGCGGGAGAAGGGCGTGAGCAGTTCTTC,CASSQLSGLAGEGREQFF
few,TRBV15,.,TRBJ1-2,TGTGCCACCAGCAGAGGGGAAAGGACCGATTTCTCCCGGGGCTACACCTTC,CATSRGERTDFSRGYTF
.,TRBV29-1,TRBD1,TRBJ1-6,TGCAGCGTTGCGACAGGGTATAATTCACCCCTCCACTTT,CSVATGYNSPLHF
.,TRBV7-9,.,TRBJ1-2,TGTGCCAGCAGCCCCCCGCTCGGGGACGGTAGCCTATTTTTTGGCTACACCTTC,CASSPPLGDGSLFFGYTF
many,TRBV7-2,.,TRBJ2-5,TGTGCCAGCAGCTTGGCCCTACTTCAAGAGACCCAGTACTTC,CASSLALLQETQYF
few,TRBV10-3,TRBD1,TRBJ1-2,TGTGCCATCACTACGGACAGGGACAACTATGGCTACACCTTC,CAITTDRDNYGYTF
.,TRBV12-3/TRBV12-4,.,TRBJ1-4,TGTGCCAGCAGGTTGACAGATCTGAATGAAAAACTGTTTTTT,CASRLTDLNEKLFF
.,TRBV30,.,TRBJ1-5,TGTGCCTGGAGTGTTGGTGTTTCGGGTAGTCAGCCCCAGCATTTT,CAWSVGVSGSQPQHF
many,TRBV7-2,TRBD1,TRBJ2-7,TGTGCCAGCAGAGGAGGACAGGGGGCGGCCTACGAGCAGTACTTC,CASRGGQGAAYEQYF
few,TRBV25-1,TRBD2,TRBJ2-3,TGTGCCAGCAGTGAATTAGGAACTAGCGGGAGGGACCCAGATACGCAGTATTTT,CASSELGTSGRDPDTQYF
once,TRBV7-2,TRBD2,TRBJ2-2,TGTGCCAGCAGCTTACTCTTACCTAGCGGGAGGGTTCTGAAGGCCGGGGAGCTGTTTTTT,CASSLLLPSGRVLKAGELFF
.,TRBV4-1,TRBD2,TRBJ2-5,TGCGCCAGCAGCCAAGATAGTAGCGGGAGGTACCAAGAGACCCAGTACTTC,CASSQDSSGRYQETQYF
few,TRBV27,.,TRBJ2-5,TGTGCCAGCAGACAAGGGGTGCAGAGAGAGACCCAGTACTTC,CASRQGVQRETQYF
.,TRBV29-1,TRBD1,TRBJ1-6,TGCAGCGCCAAACAGGGGGCCCACAATTCACCCCTCCACTTT,CSAKQGAHNSPLHF
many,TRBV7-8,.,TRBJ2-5,TGTGCCAGCAGATTACAGGGGGGAGGGGAGACCCAGTACTTC,CASRLQGGGETQYF
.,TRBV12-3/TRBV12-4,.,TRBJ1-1,TGTGCCAGCACCAACCCCGGGGTGGACACTGAAGCTTTCTTT,CASTNPGVDTEAFF
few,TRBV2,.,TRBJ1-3,TGTGCCAGCAGGGAATCTGGAAACACCATATATTTT,CASRESGNTIYF